The 8 T cell receptor beta chains listed next were all sequenced from one sample in a study of shared clonotypes between healthy human individuals (dated by TCRdb to the early 2020s). The receptor library was made with the immunoSEQ multiplex PCR assay. TCRdb re-hosts the immuneACCESS table, in-frame sequences only. Its copies lack some clones; in the studies checked, an unresolved V gene accounts for under half of them, and the cause for the rest is not known. This sample comprises about 2.3 million clones, roughly 90% of them detected only once. The ten biggest clones cover 0.3% to 0.45% of the sample. The source material was naive CD4+ T cells from PBMCs. Sample cell subset or site, as interpreted from the label and publication: CD45RA+ positively selected. These receptors were obtained from a man between 18 and 29 years old in good health. Some clones in this sample may be carry-over from other donors' samples.

The chain recombines TRBV5-6 with TRBJ2-6; 8 positions agree with TRBD1. J gave up 0 bases and V 3 bases, and 8 bases lay outside the gene matches. The CDR3 extends over 18 amino acids. Germline V lookup: CDR1 SGHDT, CDR2 YYEEEE. The chain's CDR3 is CASSSAWTGNSGANVLTF. The CDR3 DNA is TGTGCCAGCAGCTCGGCGTGGACAGGGAACTCTGGGGCCAACGTCCTGACTTTC. Full variable domain (missing parts from reference TRBV5-6 and TRBJ2-6): DAGVTQSPTHLIKTRGQQVTLRCSPKSGHDTVSWYQQALGQGPQFIFQYYEEEERQRGNFPDRFSGHQFPNYSSELNVNALLLGDSALYLCASSSAWTGNSGANVLTFGAGSRLTVL.

This chain joins TRBV19 and TRBJ1-2; D perhaps matches TRBD1 (6 bases). V lost 7 bases to trimming and J lost 6 bases, with 18 bases between them. The CDR3 contains 14 residues. The V gene's germline CDR1 is LNHDA and CDR2 SQIVND (reference sequence). Written as DNA, the CDR3 is TGTGCCAGTATTACCTCCCAGGGGAGGCATGGCTACACCTTC. Protein sequence: CASITSQGRHGYTF.

This chain uses TRBV2 with TRBJ2-2; D perhaps matches TRBD2 (6 bases). V was pared by 0 bases and J by 1 base, with 12 bases between. This CDR3 contains 17 residues. Per the germline V gene, CDR1 is SNHLY and CDR2 is FYNNEI. The CDR3 bases are TGTGCCAGCAGTGAAGCCCCGGGACTCTTGAACACCGGGGAGCTGTTTTTT. The encoded protein is CASSEAPGLLNTGELFF.

The chain uses TRBV5-1 and TRBJ1-4; D not resolved. The CDR3 is 14 amino acids. V shed 4 bases and J shed 7 bases, with 14 bases lying between them. Germline assignment: CDR1 SGHRS and CDR2 YFSETQ. For the CDR3, the DNA is TGCGCCAGCAGCACCACTGGGTGGGGTGAAAAACTGTTTTTT. Encoded protein: CASSTTGWGEKLFF.

This sequence joins TRBV6-1 and TRBJ2-5; D might be TRBD1 or TRBD2, each matching 6 bases. CDR3 length equals 13 residues. Trimming took off 6 bases at V and 4 bases at J, with 12 bases between the two ends. Per germline, CDR1 MNHNS and CDR2 SASEGT. The CDR3 spells CASRGGIRETQYF. Here the CDR3 DNA reads TGTGCCAGCAGAGGGGGGATAAGAGAGACCCAGTACTTC.

This clone was picked up one time. The CDR3 bases are TGCGCCAGCAGACAGCAGACAGGGGCCTACGAGCAGTACTTC. Its translation: CASRQQTGAYEQYF. The chain recombines TRBV4-1 with TRBJ2-5, with TRBD1 matching over 8 bases. TRBJ2-7 explains the end of the DNA better; the J call may be wrong. The CDR3 is 14 amino acids. Germline loops: CDR1 MGHRA, CDR2 YSYEKL.

This clone was seen a single time. The chain recombines TRBV5-8 with TRBJ2-2; D gene uncertain. The CDR3 spans 15 residues. V lost 2 bases to trimming and J lost 1 base, with 9 bases between them. Germline values: CDR1 SGHTS, CDR2 YDEGEE. In DNA, the CDR3 is TGTGCCAGCAGCTTCGGTCAGGTGAACACCGGGGAGCTGTTTTTT. It encodes CASSFGQVNTGELFF.

The gene calls are TRBV21-1 and TRBJ2-1; the listed D gene, TRBD2, was not tested against the DNA. TRBV21-1 constitutes a pseudogene. The CDR3 is made up of 14 amino acids. CDR3 loop: CASSPVERLNEQFF. The CDR3 DNA sequence: TGTGCCAGCAGCCCTGTAGAACGTCTCAATGAGCAGTTCTTC.